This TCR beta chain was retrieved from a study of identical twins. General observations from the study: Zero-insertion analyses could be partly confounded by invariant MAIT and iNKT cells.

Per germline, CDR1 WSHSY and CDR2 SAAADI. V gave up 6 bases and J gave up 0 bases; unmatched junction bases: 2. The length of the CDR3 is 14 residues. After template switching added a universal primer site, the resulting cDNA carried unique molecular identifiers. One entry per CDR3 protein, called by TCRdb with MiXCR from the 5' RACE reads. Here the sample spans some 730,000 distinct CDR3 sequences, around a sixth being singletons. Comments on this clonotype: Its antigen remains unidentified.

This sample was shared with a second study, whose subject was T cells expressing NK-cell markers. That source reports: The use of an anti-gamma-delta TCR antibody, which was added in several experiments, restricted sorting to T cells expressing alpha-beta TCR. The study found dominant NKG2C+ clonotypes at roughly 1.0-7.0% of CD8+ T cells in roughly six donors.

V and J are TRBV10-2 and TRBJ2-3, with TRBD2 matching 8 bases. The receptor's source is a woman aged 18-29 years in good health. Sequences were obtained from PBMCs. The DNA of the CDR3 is TGCGCCAGCAGCGGGGGGGTGAGCACAGATACGCAGTATTTT. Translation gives CASSGGVSTDTQYF.